Listed below are T cell receptor beta chains from one sample, sequenced in a study of cytomegalovirus exposure and HLA in healthy donors. Data came from immunoSEQ multiplex PCR; TCRdb stores just in-frame clones and leaves some out. The table records tens of thousands of clones, more than 65% of them present only once. Input material: PBMCs. These receptors were obtained from a man aged 55 to 70 in good health and CMV-seronegative. The CDR3 runs from the conserved cysteine through the conserved F or W. A D gene is named only where the DNA matches it firmly. For some rows the clone size is stated as once, few or many, or as a class when expanded; others skip it.

v_gene,abundance,j_gene,d_gene,CDR3nt,CDR3aa
TRBV6-5,.,TRBJ1-1,.,TGTGCCAGCAGTCGAGAGTCCCGGGTAGTCACTGAAGCTTTCTTT,CASSRESRVVTEAFF
TRBV29-1,.,TRBJ1-1,.,TGCAGCGTTGATCTCCTCTCGAACACTGAAGCTTTCTTT,CSVDLLSNTEAFF
TRBV2,.,TRBJ2-1,.,TGTGCCAGCAAGAGGGAAAGGGACAATGAGCAGTTCTTC,CASKRERDNEQFF
TRBV5-1,.,TRBJ1-3,.,TGCGCCAGCAGCTTGGCGGTCTCCTCTGGAAACACCATATATTTT,CASSLAVSSGNTIYF
TRBV6-1,.,TRBJ2-3,TRBD2,TGTGCCAGCTACTGGACTAGCGGATTCACAGATACGCAGTATTTT,CASYWTSGFTDTQYF
TRBV19,.,TRBJ2-5,.,TGTGCCAGTAGTATAGGATCAGGACGCCCGAGCGGTAGAAGAGAGACCCAGTACTTC,CASSIGSGRPSGRRETQYF
TRBV5-4,.,TRBJ2-7,.,TGTGCCAGCAGCTTTACTGACAAAAACTACGAGCAGTACTTC,CASSFTDKNYEQYF
TRBV4-1,.,TRBJ2-1,TRBD2,TGCGCCAGCAGCCTCCGCGGGGAGGGATACAATGAGCAGTTCTTC,CASSLRGEGYNEQFF
TRBV29-1,once,TRBJ2-2,.,TGCAGCGTCCTTTTCAGGGCTTCGAACACCGGGGAGCTGTTTTTT,CSVLFRASNTGELFF
TRBV27,.,TRBJ1-4,TRBD1,TGTGCCAGCAGTTTAGAGGGGGCTAGGTGGGGCGGTAGTGAAAAACTGTTTTTT,CASSLEGARWGGSEKLFF
TRBV18,.,TRBJ1-4,.,TGTGCCAGCTCACCACGAGCAGGGCTGAATGAAAAACTGTTTTTT,CASSPRAGLNEKLFF
TRBV5-4,once,TRBJ1-2,TRBD1,TGTGCCAGCAGCTGGCAGGGGGCCAACTATGGCTACACCTTC,CASSWQGANYGYTF
TRBV18,.,TRBJ2-7,TRBD1,TGTGCCAGCTCACCACCACAGGGGGGGCAGTACTTC,CASSPPQGGQYF
TRBV5-1,.,TRBJ2-2,.,TGCGCCAGCAGTTCTGACTTCACCGGGGAGCTGTTTTTT,CASSSDFTGELFF
TRBV19,.,TRBJ2-1,TRBD1,TGTGCCAGTAGTCCCCGGGACAGGGGGGTCGATGAGCAGTTCTTC,CASSPRDRGVDEQFF
TRBV7-9,.,TRBJ2-3,TRBD1,TGTGCCAGCAGCTTAGACAGGGGGACAGATACGCAGTATTTT,CASSLDRGTDTQYF
TRBV4-2,.,TRBJ2-1,.,TGTGCCAGCAGCCTATCGACTGCGACGGGGGTAACTTACAATGAGCAGTTCTTC,CASSLSTATGVTYNEQFF
TRBV10-1,.,TRBJ2-7,TRBD2,TGCGCCAGCAGTGAGTATGGGGAGGGCGAGCAGTACTTC,CASSEYGEGEQYF
TRBV27,once,TRBJ2-1,.,TGTGCCAGCAAGGACATTAGCTCCTACAATGAGCAGTTCTTC,CASKDISSYNEQFF
TRBV6-5,.,TRBJ1-3,.,TGTGCCAGCAGTTACTCGGAGGGACCGGGAAACACCATATATTTT,CASSYSEGPGNTIYF
TRBV5-4,.,TRBJ2-7,TRBD2,TGTGCCAGCAGCAGCCTACCGGGACTAGCGGGAGGAGAGCAGTACTTC,CASSSLPGLAGGEQYF
TRBV5-1,few,TRBJ2-7,.,TGCGCCAGCAGCTTGACAGGGCCTTGGGAGCAGTACTTC,CASSLTGPWEQYF
TRBV5-1,.,TRBJ2-3,TRBD2,TGCGCCAGCAGCCCGACCGTTAGTAGCGGGGGCACAGATACGCAGTATTTT,CASSPTVSSGGTDTQYF
TRBV7-9,.,TRBJ1-1,.,TGTGCCAGCAGCTTAGCCCCCGGGGAAGCTTTCTTT,CASSLAPGEAFF
TRBV28,once,TRBJ1-2,TRBD1,TGTGCCAGCAGTCCAGTGGACAGGGGGCGAGGCTACACCTTC,CASSPVDRGRGYTF
TRBV7-8,.,TRBJ1-1,.,TGTGCCAGCAGCCCGGCGACAGGTGAAGCTTTCTTT,CASSPATGEAFF
TRBV6-1,medium-sized,TRBJ2-1,TRBD2,TGTGCCAGCAGTGACTCTAGCGGCACTTACAATGAGCAGTTCTTC,CASSDSSGTYNEQFF
TRBV7-6,.,TRBJ1-1,TRBD1,TGTGCCAGCAGCCGGACAGGGGCGACTGAAGCTTTCTTT,CASSRTGATEAFF
TRBV29-1,.,TRBJ2-5,TRBD2,TGCAGCGGGGGGCCTGCGGGGGGACCAATCACTCAAGAGACCCAGTACTTC,CSGGPAGGPITQETQYF
TRBV11-2,.,TRBJ2-7,TRBD1,TGTGCCAGCAGCTCCGGACAGGGAGGATACGAGCAGTACTTC,CASSSGQGGYEQYF
TRBV5-1,.,TRBJ2-1,TRBD2,TGCGCCAGCAGCTTGTCTAGCGGAACCTACAATGAGCAGTTCTTC,CASSLSSGTYNEQFF
TRBV18,few,TRBJ1-5,.,TGTGCCAGCTCACCCGGGTCCAGCCCGGAGCCCCAGCATTTT,CASSPGSSPEPQHF
TRBV19,once,TRBJ2-2,TRBD2,TGTGCCAGTAGTATCTCGGGACTAGCGGGAGGGCGAGGCACCGGGGAGCTGTTTTTT,CASSISGLAGGRGTGELFF
TRBV5-4,.,TRBJ2-5,.,TGTGCCAGCAGTGATGGGGGGGCTTTGAAAGAGACCCAGTACTTC,CASSDGGALKETQYF
TRBV18,.,TRBJ1-1,.,TGTGCCAGCTCACTACCTACAGAACGACAGTACCAGAACACTGAAGCTTTCTTT,CASSLPTERQYQNTEAFF
TRBV6-5,few,TRBJ2-5,TRBD2,TGTGCCAGCAGGAAAGCGGGGGAAGAGACCCAGTACTTC,CASRKAGEETQYF
TRBV19,few,TRBJ1-6,TRBD1,TGTGCCACCGGGGACAGAGGGAATTCACCCCTCCACTTT,CATGDRGNSPLHF
TRBV6-5,.,TRBJ2-2,.,TGTGCCAGCAGTTACTCCCGCGGGGCGGGCACCGGGGAGCTGTTTTTT,CASSYSRGAGTGELFF
TRBV6-1,.,TRBJ1-2,.,TGTGCCAGCAGAGGCTCGGGACTGAACTATGGCTACACCTTC,CASRGSGLNYGYTF
TRBV6-1,few,TRBJ1-3,.,TGTGCCAGCAGTGTCAGGGAATTGAATGGAAACACCATATATTTT,CASSVRELNGNTIYF
TRBV19,.,TRBJ1-4,.,TGTGCCAGTAGTATAGGGGTACAGAAGTCAACTAATGAAAAACTGTTTTTT,CASSIGVQKSTNEKLFF
TRBV5-4,few,TRBJ1-5,.,TGTGCCAGCAGCATACAGGGTCATCAGCCCCAGCATTTT,CASSIQGHQPQHF
TRBV4-3,.,TRBJ1-5,.,TGCGCCAGCAGCCAGATAGTGGGCCAGCCCCAGCATTTT,CASSQIVGQPQHF
TRBV5-1,.,TRBJ2-2,.,TGCGCCAGCAGCTCGACAGACCTCACCGGGGAGCTGTTTTTT,CASSSTDLTGELFF
TRBV7-9,.,TRBJ2-1,.,TGTGCCAGCAGTATCCGAGAAAATGAGCAGTTCTTC,CASSIRENEQFF
TRBV5-6,.,TRBJ2-5,.,TGTGCCAGCATCCGGTACAGGGAGGGCCACGAGACCCAGTACTTC,CASIRYREGHETQYF
TRBV10-3,.,TRBJ1-1,.,TGTGCCATCAGTGAGCAGTACATGAACACTGAAGCTTTCTTT,CAISEQYMNTEAFF
TRBV5-1,.,TRBJ2-3,.,TGCGCCAGCAGCTTGTTGGTGCGGGACGGGTCAGATACGCAGTATTTT,CASSLLVRDGSDTQYF
TRBV11-2,.,TRBJ1-6,.,TGTGCCAGCAGCCCCTCGGGGGGAAATTCACCCCTCCACTTT,CASSPSGGNSPLHF
TRBV28,once,TRBJ1-6,.,TGTGCCAGCAGCCCAACAGGGATCGGTTCACCCCTCCACTTT,CASSPTGIGSPLHF
TRBV29-1,.,TRBJ2-1,TRBD2,TGCAGCGTGGGACTAGCGGGATTCGGTGAGCAGTTCTTC,CSVGLAGFGEQFF